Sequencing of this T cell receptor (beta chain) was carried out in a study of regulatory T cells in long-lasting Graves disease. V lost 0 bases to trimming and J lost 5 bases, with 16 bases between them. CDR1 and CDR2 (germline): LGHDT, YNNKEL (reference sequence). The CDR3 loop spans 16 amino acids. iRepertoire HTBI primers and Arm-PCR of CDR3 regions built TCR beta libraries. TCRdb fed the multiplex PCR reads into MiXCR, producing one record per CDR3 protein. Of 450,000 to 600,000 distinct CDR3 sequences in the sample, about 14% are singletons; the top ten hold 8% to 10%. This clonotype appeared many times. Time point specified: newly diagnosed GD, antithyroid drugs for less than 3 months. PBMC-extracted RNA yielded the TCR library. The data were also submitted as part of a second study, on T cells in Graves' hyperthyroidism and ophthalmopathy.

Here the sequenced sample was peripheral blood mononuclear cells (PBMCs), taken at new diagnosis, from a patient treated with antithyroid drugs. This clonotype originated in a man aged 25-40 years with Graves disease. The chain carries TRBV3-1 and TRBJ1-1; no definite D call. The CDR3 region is CASSQDPGLYGTEAFF. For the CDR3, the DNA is TGTGCCAGCAGCCAAGATCCGGGGTTATATGGAACTGAAGCTTTCTTT.